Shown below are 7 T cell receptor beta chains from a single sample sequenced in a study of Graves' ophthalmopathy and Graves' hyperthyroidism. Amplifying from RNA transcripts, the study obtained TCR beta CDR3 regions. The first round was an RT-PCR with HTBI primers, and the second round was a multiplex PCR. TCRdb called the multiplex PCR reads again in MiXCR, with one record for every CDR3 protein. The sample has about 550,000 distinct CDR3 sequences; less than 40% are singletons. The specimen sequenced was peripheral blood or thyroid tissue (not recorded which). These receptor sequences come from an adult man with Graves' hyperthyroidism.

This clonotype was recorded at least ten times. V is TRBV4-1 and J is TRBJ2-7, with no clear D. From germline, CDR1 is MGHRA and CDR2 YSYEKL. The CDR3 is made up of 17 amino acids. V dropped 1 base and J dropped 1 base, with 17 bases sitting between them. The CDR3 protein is CASSQVMGETSSYEQYF. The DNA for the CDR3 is TGCGCCAGCAGCCAAGTCATGGGCGAGACGTCGTCCTACGAGCAGTACTTC.

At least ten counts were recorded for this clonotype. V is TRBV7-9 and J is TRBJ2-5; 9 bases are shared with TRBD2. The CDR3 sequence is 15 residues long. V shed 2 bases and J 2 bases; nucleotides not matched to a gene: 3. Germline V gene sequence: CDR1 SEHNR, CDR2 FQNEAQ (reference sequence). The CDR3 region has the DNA TGTGCCAGCAGCTTACAGCGGGGGGCACAAGAGACCCAGTACTTC. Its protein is CASSLQRGAQETQYF.

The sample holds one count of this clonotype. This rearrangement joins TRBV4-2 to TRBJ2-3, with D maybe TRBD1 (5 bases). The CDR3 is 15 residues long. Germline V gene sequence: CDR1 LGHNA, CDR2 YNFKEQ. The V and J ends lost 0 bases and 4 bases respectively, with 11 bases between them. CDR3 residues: CASSQESRAPDTQYF. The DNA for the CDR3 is TGTGCCAGCAGCCAAGAGAGCAGGGCGCCAGATACGCAGTATTTT.

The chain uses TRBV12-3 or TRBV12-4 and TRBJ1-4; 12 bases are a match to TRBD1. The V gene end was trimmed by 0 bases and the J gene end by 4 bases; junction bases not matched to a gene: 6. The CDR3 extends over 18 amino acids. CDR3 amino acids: CASSLALGTGGVNEKLFF. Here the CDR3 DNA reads TGTGCCAGCAGTTTAGCGCTGGGGACAGGGGGCGTTAATGAAAAACTGTTTTTT.

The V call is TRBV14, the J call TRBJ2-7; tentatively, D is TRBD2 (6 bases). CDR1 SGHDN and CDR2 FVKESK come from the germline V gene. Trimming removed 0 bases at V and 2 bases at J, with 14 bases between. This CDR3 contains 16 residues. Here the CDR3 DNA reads TGTGCCAGCAGCCAAGATATCGGGAGTAAGGCCTACGAGCAGTACTTC. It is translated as CASSQDIGSKAYEQYF.

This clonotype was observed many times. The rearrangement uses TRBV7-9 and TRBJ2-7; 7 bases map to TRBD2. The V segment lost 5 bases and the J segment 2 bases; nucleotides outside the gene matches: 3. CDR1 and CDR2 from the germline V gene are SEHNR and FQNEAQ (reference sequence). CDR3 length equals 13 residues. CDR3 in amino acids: CASSSGLAYEQYF. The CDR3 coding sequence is TGTGCCAGCAGCAGCGGACTAGCCTACGAGCAGTACTTC.

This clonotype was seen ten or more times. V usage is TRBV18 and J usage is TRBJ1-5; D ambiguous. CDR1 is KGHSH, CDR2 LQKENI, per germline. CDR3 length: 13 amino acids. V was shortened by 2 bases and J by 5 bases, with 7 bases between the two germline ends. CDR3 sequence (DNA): TGTGCCAGCTCACCAGGGCAGGATCAGCCCCAGCATTTT. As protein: CASSPGQDQPQHF.